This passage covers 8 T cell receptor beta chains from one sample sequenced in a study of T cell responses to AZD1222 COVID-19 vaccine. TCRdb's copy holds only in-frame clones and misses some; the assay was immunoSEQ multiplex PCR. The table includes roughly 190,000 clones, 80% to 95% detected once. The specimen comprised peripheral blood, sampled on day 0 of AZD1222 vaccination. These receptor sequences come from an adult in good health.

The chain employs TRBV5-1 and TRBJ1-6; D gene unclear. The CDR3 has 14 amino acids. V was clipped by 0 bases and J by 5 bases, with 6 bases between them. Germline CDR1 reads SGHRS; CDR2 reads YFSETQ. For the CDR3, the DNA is TGCGCCAGCAGCTTGGTGGAGAATAATTCACCCCTCCACTTT. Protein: CASSLVENNSPLHF.

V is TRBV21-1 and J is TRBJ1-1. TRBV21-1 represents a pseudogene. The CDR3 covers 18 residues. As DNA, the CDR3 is TGTGCCAGCAGCAAAGCTAGACTTATCGAGGGAAGGCGCACTGAAGCTTTCTTT. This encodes CASSKARLIEGRRTEAFF.

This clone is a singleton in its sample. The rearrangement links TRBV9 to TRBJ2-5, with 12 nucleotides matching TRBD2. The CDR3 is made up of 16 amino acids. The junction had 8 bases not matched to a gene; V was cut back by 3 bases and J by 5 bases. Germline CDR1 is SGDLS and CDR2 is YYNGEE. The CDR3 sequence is CASSEFPGTSGETQYF. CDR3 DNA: TGTGCCAGCAGCGAGTTTCCCGGGACTAGCGGGGAGACCCAGTACTTC.

The CDR3 is CATSRDLPGTMNTGELFF. Here the CDR3 DNA reads TGTGCCACCAGCAGAGATTTGCCAGGGACTATGAACACCGGGGAGCTGTTTTTT. The rearrangement joins TRBV15 to TRBJ2-2; 7 bases align to TRBD2. The CDR3 runs to 18 residues. J was trimmed by 1 base and V by 0 bases; bases with no gene match: 8. Germline CDR1 and CDR2: LNHNV and YYDKDF (reference sequence).

This CDR3 is CASSPMDRGGGYTF. DNA for the CDR3: TGTGCCAGCTCACCAATGGACAGGGGTGGAGGCTACACCTTC. This rearrangement joins TRBV18 to TRBJ1-2; 9 nucleotides align to TRBD1. Per germline, CDR1 KGHSH and CDR2 LQKENI. The CDR3 loop spans 14 amino acids. Unmatched junction bases numbered 6, after V lost 2 bases and J lost 8 bases.

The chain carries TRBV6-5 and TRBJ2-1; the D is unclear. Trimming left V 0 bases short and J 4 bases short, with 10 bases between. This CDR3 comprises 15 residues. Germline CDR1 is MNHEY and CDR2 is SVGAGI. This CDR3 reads CASSYSIIGYNEQFF. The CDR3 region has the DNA TGTGCCAGCAGTTACTCGATAATCGGTTACAATGAGCAGTTCTTC.

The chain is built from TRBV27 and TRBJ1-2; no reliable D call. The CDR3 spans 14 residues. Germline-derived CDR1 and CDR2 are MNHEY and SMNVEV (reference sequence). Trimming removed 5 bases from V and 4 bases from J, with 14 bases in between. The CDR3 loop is CASSPSPGGYGYTF. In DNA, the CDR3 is TGTGCCAGCAGTCCCTCCCCCGGAGGCTATGGCTACACCTTC.

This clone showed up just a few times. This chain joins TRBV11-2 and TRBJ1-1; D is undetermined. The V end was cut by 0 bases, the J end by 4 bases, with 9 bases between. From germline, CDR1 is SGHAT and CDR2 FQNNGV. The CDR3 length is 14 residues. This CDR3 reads CASSLDRISTEAFF. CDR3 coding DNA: TGTGCCAGCAGCTTAGATCGGATAAGCACTGAAGCTTTCTTT.